Following are 18 T cell receptor beta chains from one sample sequenced in a study of OX40 agonist ivuxolimab in advanced cancers. TCRdb keeps only in-frame clones here, not all; method: immunoSEQ multiplex PCR. The sample includes approximately 79,000 clones, roughly 86% of them seen just once. Sample: CD4+ or CD8+ T cells sorted from blood, taken in a trial of the OX40 agonist ivuxolimab. These receptors originate from an adult with an advanced solid tumor such as melanoma, head and neck, liver or kidney cancer.

The chain joins TRBV11-2 to TRBJ2-1; no clear D. From germline, CDR1 is SGHAT and CDR2 FQNNGV. V lost 1 base to trimming and J lost 4 bases, with 8 bases between them. CDR3 length: 14 residues. CDR3: CASSLGAEYNEQFF. The CDR3 DNA follows: TGTGCCAGCAGCTTAGGGGCTGAGTACAATGAGCAGTTCTTC.

V usage is TRBV5-1 and J usage is TRBJ1-1; D may be TRBD1 (5 bases). Germline CDR1 and CDR2: SGHRS and YFSETQ. This CDR3 spans 14 amino acids. V lost 7 bases to trimming and J lost 0 bases, with 13 bases between them. The CDR3 loop is CASSRGVMNTEAFF. The CDR3 region has the DNA TGCGCCAGCTCTCGGGGGGTAATGAACACTGAAGCTTTCTTT. The variable domain in full, with the rest retrieved from reference TRBV5-1 and TRBJ1-1, is KAGVTQTPRYLIKTRGQQVTLSCSPISGHRSVSWYQQTPGQGLQFLFEYFSETQRNKGNFPGRFSGRQFSNSRSEMNVSTLELGDSALYLCASSRGVMNTEAFFGQGTRLTVV.

The rearrangement links TRBV25-1 to TRBJ2-4; 7 nucleotides align to TRBD2. Trimming at V came to 5 bases and at J to 6 bases, leaving 4 bases not matched to a gene. In germline, CDR1 is MGHDK, CDR2 SYGVNS. The CDR3 loop spans 13 amino acids. The CDR3 sequence is CASSKAGSNIQYF. CDR3 bases: TGTGCCAGCAGTAAAGCGGGGTCAAACATTCAGTACTTC.

The gene calls are TRBV18 and TRBJ2-5; D gene uncertain. V dropped 0 bases and J dropped 0 bases, with 8 bases sitting between them. Germline V gene lookup returns CDR1 KGHSH and CDR2 LQKENI. This CDR3 comprises 15 residues. CDR3: CASSPPLKYQETQYF. The CDR3 nucleotides read TGTGCCAGCTCACCACCCTTGAAGTACCAAGAGACCCAGTACTTC.

This CDR3 reads CASGLVLWDRSRDTIYF. DNA for the CDR3: TGTGCTAGTGGTTTGGTATTATGGGACCGTTCCAGGGACACCATATATTTT. The chain is built from TRBV12-5 and TRBJ1-3, with a tentative D call TRBD1 (5 bases). Trimming took 0 bases from V and 8 from J, leaving 20 bases between them. Germline CDR1 is LGHNT and CDR2 is FRNRAP. The CDR3 loop spans 17 amino acids.

The chain is built from TRBV5-5 and TRBJ2-7, with no clear D. Trimming shortened V by 1 base and J by 3 bases, and 5 bases separated the two germline ends. The germline CDR1 and CDR2 sequences are SGHKS and YYEKEE (reference sequence). The CDR3 runs 12 residues. CDR3 bases: TGTGCCAGCAGCTTGAACCTCTACGAGCAGTACGTC. Amino acid sequence: CASSLNLYEQYV.

V and J are TRBV6-5 and TRBJ2-5, with TRBD1 identical over 8 bases. J lost 5 bases, V lost 0 bases, and 8 bases had no gene match. CDR3 size: 16 residues. Per the germline V gene, CDR1 is MNHEY and CDR2 is SVGAGI. The CDR3 nucleotides are TGTGCCAGCAGTTACTCGGACAGGGACTCCGGCGAGACCCAGTACTTC. Its translation is CASSYSDRDSGETQYF.

This clone came up once. V usage is TRBV9 and J usage is TRBJ2-5, with D possibly matching TRBD2 (5 bases). Per the germline V gene, CDR1 is SGDLS and CDR2 is YYNGEE. The CDR3 length is 15 residues. Trimming took 0 bases from V and 1 from J, leaving 10 bases between them. The CDR3, as DNA: TGTGCCAGCAGCGTAGCAGGCGGACTCCAAGAGACCCAGTACTTC. Translation gives CASSVAGGLQETQYF. The variable domain in full, completed from reference TRBV9 and TRBJ2-5, reads DSGVTQTPKHLITATGQRVTLRCSPRSGDLSVYWYQQSLDQGLQFLIQYYNGEERAKGNILERFSAQQFPDLHSELNLSSLELGDSALYFCASSVAGGLQETQYFGPGTRLLVL.

The chain couples TRBV19 to TRBJ2-5; 8 bases are a match to TRBD2. The J segment lost 5 bases and the V segment lost 1 base, leaving 9 bases of the junction unmatched. The germline V gene encodes CDR1 LNHDA and CDR2 SQIVND (reference sequence). The CDR3 sequence is 16 residues long. CDR3 sequence reads: CASSIGRAGVVETQYF. As DNA, the CDR3 is TGTGCCAGTAGTATAGGGCGAGCGGGGGTGGTGGAGACCCAGTACTTC. The variable domain in full, completed from reference TRBV19 and TRBJ2-5, reads DGGITQSPKYLFRKEGQNVTLSCEQNLNHDAMYWYRQDPGQGLRLIYYSQIVNDFQKGDIAEGYSVSREKKESFPLTVTSAQKNPTAFYLCASSIGRAGVVETQYFGPGTRLLVL.

CDR3 in amino acids: CASSLSLPGSSEAFF. The CDR3 DNA follows: TGTGCCAGCAGCTTATCCCTCCCGGGGAGCTCTGAAGCTTTCTTT. The chain uses TRBV7-9 and TRBJ1-1, with D hard to call. The CDR3 covers 15 residues. CDR1 and CDR2 from the germline V gene are SEHNR and FQNEAQ (reference sequence). The V gene lost 2 bases and the J gene lost 6 bases, with 16 bases spanning the gap. The whole variable domain, filled in from reference TRBV7-9 and TRBJ1-1, reads DTGVSQNPRHKITKRGQNVTFRCDPISEHNRLYWYRQTLGQGPEFLTYFQNEAQLEKSRLLSDRFSAERPKGSFSTLEIQRTEQGDSAMYLCASSLSLPGSSEAFFGQGTRLTVV.

V usage is TRBV18 and J usage is TRBJ2-7, with 13 positions matching TRBD2. CDR1 is KGHSH, CDR2 LQKENI, per germline. The CDR3 is 18 amino acids. V was pared by 2 bases and J by 2 bases, with 9 bases of the junction left unmatched. The CDR3 protein is CASSPGTSGGAEAYEQYV. CDR3 DNA sequence: TGTGCCAGCTCACCAGGCACTAGCGGGGGGGCCGAGGCCTACGAGCAGTACGTC.

This clone was seen only a few times. V is TRBV10-1 and J is TRBJ1-5; D perhaps matches TRBD1 (5 bases). CDR1 is WNHNN and CDR2 is SYGVQD in the germline V gene (reference sequence). V was shortened by 6 bases and J by 1 base, with 7 bases between the two germline ends. This CDR3 is built from 13 residues. The CDR3 nucleotides read TGCGCCAGCAGCCGGGACAGCAATCAGCCCCAGCATTTT. It encodes CASSRDSNQPQHF.

This chain connects TRBV29-1 to TRBJ2-7, with D maybe TRBD1 (6 bases). CDR3 size: 15 residues. In germline, CDR1 is SQVTM, CDR2 ANQGSEA. V shed 7 bases and J shed 0 bases, with 19 bases lying between them. The CDR3 nucleotides read TGCAGCGCCTCTCCCGGGCAGGGGAGCTCCTACGAGCAGTACTTC. This translates into CSASPGQGSSYEQYF.

This clone turned up a few times. This chain joins TRBV29-1 and TRBJ2-3; a possible D gene is TRBD2 (5 bases). V gave up 7 bases and J gave up 3 bases, with 14 bases separating them. The CDR3 length is 13 residues. Germline assignment: CDR1 SQVTM and CDR2 ANQGSEA. The CDR3 coding sequence is TGCAGCGGTGATGAGGGTGGAACAGATACGCAGTATTTT. It codes for CSGDEGGTDTQYF.

This chain uses TRBV11-2 with TRBJ2-7; D is possibly TRBD2 (6 bases). Germline lookup yields CDR1 SGHAT and CDR2 FQNNGV. The CDR3 extends over 14 amino acids. V was clipped by 6 bases and J by 2 bases, with 14 bases between them. The CDR3 region has the DNA TGTGCCAGCAGTTCCGGGACTTTTACCTACGAGCAGTACTTC. Residues: CASSSGTFTYEQYF.

This clone was recorded at least ten times. V usage is TRBV4-2 and J usage is TRBJ1-2; a weak D match, TRBD1 (5 bases). Germline values: CDR1 LGHNA, CDR2 YNFKEQ. This CDR3 comprises 15 residues. V was trimmed by 4 bases and J by 1 base, leaving 13 bases between them. The CDR3 sequence: CASSPSWGGNYGYTF. Here the CDR3 DNA reads TGTGCCAGCAGCCCTTCGTGGGGGGGTAACTATGGCTACACCTTC.

This chain uses TRBV9 with TRBJ2-5; 9 positions agree with TRBD2. CDR3 length: 16 residues. Trimming removed 4 bases from V and 4 bases from J; junction bases left unmatched: 11. Germline V gene data show CDR1 as SGDLS and CDR2 as YYNGEE. The CDR3 region has the DNA TGTGCCAGCAGCCCAGGGGTGCGGGGGGGCCGAGAGACCCAGTACTTC. Encoded protein: CASSPGVRGGRETQYF.

V usage is TRBV28 and J usage is TRBJ2-7; weak D call: TRBD2 (5 bases). Deletions cut 1 base from V and 6 bases from J, with 19 bases between. In germline, CDR1 is MDHEN, CDR2 SYDVKM. The CDR3 spans 16 residues. Written as DNA, the CDR3 is TGTGCCAGCAGTTTATCTTGGGAGACTCGAACCCCCGAGCAGTACTTC. Its protein is CASSLSWETRTPEQYF.